This T cell receptor beta chain derives from a study of blood T cells in healthy people across ages. Combining a sample-barcoded 5' primer with a J-beta primer mix, a second PCR ran for about 7 to 11 cycles. TCRdb recomputed calls from the 5' RACE reads with MiXCR, one row per CDR3 protein. Of 800,000 to 950,000 distinct CDR3 sequences detected, about 27% appear once; the ten largest clones hold 9.5% to 13%. This clonotype has ten or more counts. Trimming at V came to 3 bases and at J to 6 bases, leaving 9 bases not matched to a gene. Germline V gene data show CDR1 as SGDLS and CDR2 as YYNGEE. This CDR3 region has 16 residues. These data also formed part of another study, on T cells of mothers and their children.

The genes are TRBV9 and TRBJ2-1; TRBD1 aligns across 10 bases. The source is a woman aged 40-49 years in good health. Source material: blood. CDR3 DNA sequence: TGTGCCAGCAGCGCGGGACAGGGGTTAGATGGCAATGAGCAGTTCTTC. It specifies CASSAGQGLDGNEQFF.